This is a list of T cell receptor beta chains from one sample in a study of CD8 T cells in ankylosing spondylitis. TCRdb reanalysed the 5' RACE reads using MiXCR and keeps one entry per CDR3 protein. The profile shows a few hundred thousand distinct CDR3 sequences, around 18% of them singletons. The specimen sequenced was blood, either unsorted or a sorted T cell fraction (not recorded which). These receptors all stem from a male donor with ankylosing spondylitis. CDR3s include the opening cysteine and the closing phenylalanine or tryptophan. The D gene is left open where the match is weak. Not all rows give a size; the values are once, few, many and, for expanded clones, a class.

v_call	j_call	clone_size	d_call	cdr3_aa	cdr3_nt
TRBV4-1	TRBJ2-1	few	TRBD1	CASSQSGQGNEQFF	TGCGCCAGCAGCCAATCGGGACAGGGCAATGAGCAGTTCTTC
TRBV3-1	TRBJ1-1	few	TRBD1	CASSRNGQGYTEAFF	TGTGCCAGCAGCCGAAACGGACAGGGCTACACTGAAGCTTTCTTT
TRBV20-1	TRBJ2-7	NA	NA	CSARDVGLAYSVDDEQYF	TGCAGTGCTAGAGATGTGGGCCTGGCATATTCAGTGGACGACGAGCAGTACTTC
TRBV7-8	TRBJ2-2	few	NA	CASTGSSENTGELFF	TGTGCCAGCACGGGGTCTAGCGAGAACACCGGGGAGCTGTTTTTT
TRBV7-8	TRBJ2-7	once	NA	CASSLFQRGYEQYF	TGTGCCAGCAGCTTGTTCCAGAGGGGTTACGAGCAGTACTTC
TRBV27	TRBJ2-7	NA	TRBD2	CASSPPAGELDEQYF	TGTGCCAGCAGTCCCCCAGCGGGAGAGTTAGACGAGCAGTACTTC
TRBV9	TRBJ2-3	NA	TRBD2	CASSVEAGGQSDTQYF	TGTGCCAGCAGCGTCGAGGCGGGGGGGCAGTCAGATACGCAGTATTTT
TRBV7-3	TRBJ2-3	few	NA	CASSLTGRITDTQYF	TGTGCCAGCAGCTTAACAGGGAGGATAACAGATACGCAGTATTTT
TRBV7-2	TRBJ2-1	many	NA	CASSLGLGDFEQFF	TGTGCCAGCAGCTTAGGGCTGGGGGATTTTGAGCAGTTCTTC
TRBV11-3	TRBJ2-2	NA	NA	CASPSDTGELFF	TGTGCCAGCCCCTCGGACACCGGGGAGCTGTTTTTT
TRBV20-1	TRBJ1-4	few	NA	CSARDLLSNEKLFF	TGCAGTGCTAGAGATCTGCTTTCTAATGAAAAACTGTTTTTT
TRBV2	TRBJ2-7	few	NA	CASSPGESYEQYF	TGTGCCAGCAGCCCAGGGGAGTCCTACGAGCAGTACTTC
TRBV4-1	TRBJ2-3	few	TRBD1	CASSRGQGATDTQYF	TGCGCCAGCAGCCGAGGACAGGGGGCGACAGATACGCAGTATTTT
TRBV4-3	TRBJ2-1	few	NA	CASSQDSPYNEQFF	TGCGCCAGCAGCCAAGATTCCCCTTACAATGAGCAGTTCTTC
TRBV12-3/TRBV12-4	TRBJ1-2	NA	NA	CASSSSGRFYGYTF	TGTGCCAGCAGTTCGAGTGGACGGTTTTATGGCTACACCTTC
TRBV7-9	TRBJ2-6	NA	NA	CASSLDGHSSGANVLTF	TGTGCCAGCAGCTTAGACGGACACAGCTCTGGGGCCAACGTCCTGACTTTC
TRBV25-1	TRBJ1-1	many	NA	CASSPQGSGTEAFF	TGTGCCAGCAGTCCACAGGGTTCCGGCACTGAAGCTTTCTTT
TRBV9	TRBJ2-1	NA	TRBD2	CASSPFGLAGAYEQFF	TGTGCCAGCAGCCCCTTTGGTCTAGCGGGAGCCTATGAGCAGTTCTTC
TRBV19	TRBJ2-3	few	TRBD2	CASEGRVAGLEVGDTQYF	TGTGCCAGTGAAGGAAGGGTAGCGGGCTTAGAGGTGGGAGATACGCAGTATTTT
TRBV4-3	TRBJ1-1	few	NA	CASSQGGGGTEAFF	TGCGCCAGCAGCCAAGGCGGTGGTGGCACTGAAGCTTTCTTT
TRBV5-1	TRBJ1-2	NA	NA	CASSLRGGGFSYGYTF	TGCGCCAGCAGCTTGAGGGGTGGAGGCTTTTCCTATGGCTACACCTTC
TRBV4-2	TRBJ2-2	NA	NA	CASSQALLNTGELFF	TGTGCCAGCAGCCAAGCACTACTGAACACCGGGGAGCTGTTTTTT
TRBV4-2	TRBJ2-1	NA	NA	CASSQVAVSYNEQFF	TGTGCCAGCAGCCAGGTAGCGGTCTCCTACAATGAGCAGTTCTTC
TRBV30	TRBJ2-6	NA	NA	CAWSGGSGANVLTF	TGTGCCTGGAGTGGGGGCTCTGGGGCCAACGTCCTGACTTTC
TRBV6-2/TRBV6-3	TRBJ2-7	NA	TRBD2	CASSHGLAGVYEQYF	TGTGCCAGCAGTCACGGACTAGCGGGAGTCTACGAGCAGTACTTC
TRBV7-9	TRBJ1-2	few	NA	CASSYGQILYGFSF	TGTGCCAGCAGCTACGGACAGATCCTCTATGGCTTCTCCTTC
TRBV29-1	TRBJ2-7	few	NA	CSVVVNSYEQYF	TGCAGCGTTGTGGTCAACTCCTACGAGCAGTACTTC
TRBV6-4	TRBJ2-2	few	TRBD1	CASRTGGEGTGELFF	TGTGCCAGCAGGACAGGGGGCGAGGGCACCGGGGAGCTGTTTTTT
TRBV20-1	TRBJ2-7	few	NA	CTAEGTTGYEQYF	TGCACCGCCGAGGGGACCACCGGCTACGAGCAGTACTTC
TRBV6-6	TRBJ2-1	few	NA	CASSYGPEQFF	TGTGCCAGCAGTTACGGACCCGAGCAGTTCTTC
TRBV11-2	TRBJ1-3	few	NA	CASSLDFGGPLTF	TGTGCCAGCAGCTTAGATTTTGGGGGACCACTAACTTTT
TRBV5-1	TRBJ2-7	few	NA	CASSLYAYEQYF	TGCGCCAGCAGCTTGTACGCCTACGAGCAGTACTTC
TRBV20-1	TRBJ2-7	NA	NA	CSAIRGVAYEQYF	TGCAGTGCTATTCGCGGAGTGGCGTACGAGCAGTACTTC
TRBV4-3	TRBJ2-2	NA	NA	CASSQDRGTLVEELFF	TGCGCCAGCAGCCAAGATCGGGGTACCCTTGTGGAGGAGCTGTTTTTT
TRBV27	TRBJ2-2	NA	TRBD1	CASSFTGEHGELFF	TGTGCCAGCAGTTTTACAGGGGAGCACGGGGAGCTGTTTTTT
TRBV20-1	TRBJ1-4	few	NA	CSAREVGFEKLFF	TGCAGTGCTAGGGAGGTCGGATTTGAAAAACTGTTTTTT
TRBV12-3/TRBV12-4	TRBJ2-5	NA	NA	CASSLVAGIETQYF	TGTGCCAGCAGTTTAGTGGCGGGGATCGAGACCCAGTACTTC
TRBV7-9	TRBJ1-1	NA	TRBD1	CASSLATGGGDTEAFF	TGTGCCAGCAGCTTAGCGACAGGGGGAGGCGATACTGAAGCTTTCTTT
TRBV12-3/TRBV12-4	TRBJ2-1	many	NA	CASSLPGWNEQFF	TGTGCCAGCAGCCTCCCAGGTTGGAATGAGCAGTTCTTC
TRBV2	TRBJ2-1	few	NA	CASSEGPTPNEQFF	TGTGCCAGCAGTGAAGGTCCTACCCCCAATGAGCAGTTCTTC
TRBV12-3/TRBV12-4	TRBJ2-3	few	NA	CASSFDTQYF	TGTGCCAGCAGTTTTGATACGCAGTATTTT
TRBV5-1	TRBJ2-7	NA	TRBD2	CASSFSGGTTYEQYF	TGCGCCAGCAGCTTTAGCGGGGGGACGACCTACGAGCAGTACTTC
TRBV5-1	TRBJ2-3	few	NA	CASSLEGGAVPDTQYF	TGCGCCAGCAGCTTGGAGGGGGGAGCAGTGCCAGATACGCAGTATTTT
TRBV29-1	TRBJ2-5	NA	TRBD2	CSSVRWTSGSSRGETQYF	TGCAGCTCAGTCCGCTGGACTAGCGGGAGTAGTCGGGGAGAGACCCAGTACTTC
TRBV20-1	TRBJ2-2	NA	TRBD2	CSARGAGEGTGELFF	TGCAGTGCTAGAGGCGCGGGAGAGGGGACCGGGGAGCTGTTTTTT
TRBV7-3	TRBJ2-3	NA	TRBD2	CASSLAGGAADTQYF	TGTGCCAGCAGCTTAGCGGGAGGGGCCGCAGATACGCAGTATTTT
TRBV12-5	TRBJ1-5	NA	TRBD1	CAGVLRARGSQPQHF	TGTGCTGGAGTACTGCGGGCCAGGGGGTCTCAGCCCCAGCATTTT
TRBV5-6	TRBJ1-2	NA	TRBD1	CASSEIPGQGAYGYTF	TGTGCCAGCAGTGAAATCCCGGGACAGGGGGCTTATGGCTACACCTTC
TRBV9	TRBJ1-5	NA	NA	CASSVRGGGTRAQPQHF	TGTGCCAGCAGCGTAAGGGGGGGAGGGACCCGGGCTCAGCCCCAGCATTTT
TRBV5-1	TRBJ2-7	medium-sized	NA	CASSSPGTYTYEQYF	TGCGCCAGCAGCTCCCCCGGGACTTACACCTACGAGCAGTACTTC
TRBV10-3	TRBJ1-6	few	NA	CAISESVDNSPLHF	TGTGCCATCAGTGAGTCCGTGGATAATTCACCCCTCCACTTT
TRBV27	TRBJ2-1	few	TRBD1	CASSEGQGGYNEQFF	TGTGCCAGCAGTGAGGGACAGGGCGGCTACAATGAGCAGTTCTTC
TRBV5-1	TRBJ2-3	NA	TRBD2	CASSLAGTSGGEFSTDTQYF	TGCGCCAGCAGCTTGGCAGGAACTAGCGGGGGGGAATTTAGCACAGATACGCAGTATTTT
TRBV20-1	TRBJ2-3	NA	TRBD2	CSASEAGDADTQYF	TGCAGTGCTTCCGAAGCGGGAGACGCAGATACGCAGTATTTT
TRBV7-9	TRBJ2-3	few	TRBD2	CASSPPGGAQNTDTQYF	TGTGCCAGCAGCCCCCCCGGGGGGGCCCAAAACACAGATACGCAGTATTTT
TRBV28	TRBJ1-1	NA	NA	CASSLPPQNMNTEAFF	TGTGCCAGCAGCTTGCCTCCCCAGAACATGAACACTGAAGCTTTCTTT
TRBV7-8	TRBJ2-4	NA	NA	CASSFSGWEWTKNIQYF	TGTGCCAGCAGCTTCAGCGGGTGGGAATGGACCAAAAACATTCAGTACTTC